The subject of this entry is one TCR beta chain. The data were produced by immunoSEQ multiplex PCR, yet TCRdb's version contains in-frame clones alone and is incomplete. The top ten hold about 0.16% of the sample, which has some 32,000 clones, around 96% seen once. The data were taken from a study of monozygotic twins with cystic fibrosis. The V and J ends lost 0 bases and 3 bases, in that order; junction bases with no gene match: 4. This CDR3 is built from 15 residues. Germline V gives CDR1 LNHNV, CDR2 YYDKDF (reference sequence). The sequenced sample was blood. The receptor's source is a girl aged 2-10 years with cystic fibrosis. The V call is TRBV15, the J call TRBJ2-7; 8 bases map to TRBD1. The CDR3 sequence is CATSRDSGQGYEQYF. CDR3 coding DNA: TGTGCCACCAGCAGAGATTCCGGACAGGGCTACGAGCAGTACTTC.